The 8 T cell receptor beta chains below come from one sample, sequenced in a study of blood T cells in healthy people across ages. It was with a sample-barcoded 5' primer and a J-beta primer mix that a second PCR of roughly 7 to 12 cycles was run. TCRdb re-called the 5' RACE reads with MiXCR, one entry per CDR3 protein. The sample contains about 800,000 distinct CDR3 sequences, 58% of which appear only once. The sample taken for sequencing was blood. The receptor set was obtained from a man in his thirties or forties in good health.

This clonotype was seen at least ten times. This chain connects TRBV21-1 to TRBJ1-6; whether TRBD1, the table's D call, matches the DNA was not checked. TRBV21-1 is noted as a pseudogene. The CDR3 sequence is 18 residues long. DNA of the CDR3: TGTGCCAGCAGCAAATCCCGGGCCAGTGGGGAAGATAATTCACCCCTCCACTTT. It translates to CASSKSRASGEDNSPLHF.

This chain connects TRBV29-1 to TRBJ2-3; 8 nucleotides line up with TRBD1. V gave up 5 bases and J gave up 4 bases; unmatched junction bases: 8. The CDR3 runs to 14 residues. CDR1 and CDR2 from the germline V gene are SQVTM and ANQGSEA. The CDR3 region is CSVRGTGWADTQYF. The CDR3 coding sequence is TGCAGCGTTAGAGGGACAGGTTGGGCAGATACGCAGTATTTT.

The chain links TRBV29-1 to TRBJ2-4, with 9 bases aligning to TRBD1. The end of the DNA fits TRBJ2-7 better, so the J call may be wrong. This CDR3 has 12 residues. The V gene's germline CDR1 is SQVTM and CDR2 ANQGSEA. The chain's CDR3 is CSVTGGPYEQYF. DNA of the CDR3: TGCAGCGTCACAGGGGGCCCCTACGAGCAGTACTTC.

This chain links TRBV12-3 or TRBV12-4 with TRBJ2-5; possible D gene TRBD2, 5 bases. The J call may be wrong; the DNA end is better matched by TRBJ2-7. The CDR3 has 14 residues. The CDR3, as DNA: TGTGCCAGCAGCCCCTCCTCCGAGGGAAACGAGCAGTACTTC. As protein: CASSPSSEGNEQYF.

The rearrangement joins TRBV7-9 to TRBJ2-1; 9 bases map to TRBD2. The V and J ends lost 0 bases and 4 bases, in that order; junction bases with no gene match: 4. Looked up from germline, CDR1 is SEHNR and CDR2 is FQNEAQ (reference sequence). This CDR3 contains 16 residues. The CDR3 sequence is CASSLAASGAYNEQFF. The CDR3 region has the DNA TGTGCCAGCAGCTTAGCCGCTAGCGGGGCGTACAATGAGCAGTTCTTC.

This clonotype was counted only a few times. J is TRBJ2-5 and V is TRBV20-1; D unclear. The V gene's germline CDR1 is DFQATT and CDR2 SNEGSKA (reference sequence). Trimming cost V 0 bases and J 5 bases, with 10 bases left between them. The CDR3 is 13 residues long. CDR3 nucleotides: TGCAGTGCTAGAGACCGTGGATCGGAGACCCAGTACTTC. Encoded protein: CSARDRGSETQYF.

The chain uses TRBV4-3 and TRBJ2-7; D not certain. The CDR3 spans 17 residues. From germline, CDR1 is LGHNA and CDR2 YSLEER. V lost 1 base and J lost 0, with 16 bases in between. The CDR3 bases are TGCGCCAGCAGCCAAGCATTTTCCCTAGACGCCTCCTACGAGCAGTACTTC. Residues: CASSQAFSLDASYEQYF.

This clonotype was counted many times. The J gene is TRBJ2-5, the V gene TRBV28; D perhaps matches TRBD2 (5 bases). Germline loops: CDR1 MDHEN, CDR2 SYDVKM. CDR3 size: 13 residues. V gave up 2 bases and J gave up 6 bases, with 10 bases separating them. CDR3 DNA sequence: TGTGCCAGCAGTTTAGGAGTCGGGAAGACCCAGTACTTC. Amino acid sequence: CASSLGVGKTQYF.